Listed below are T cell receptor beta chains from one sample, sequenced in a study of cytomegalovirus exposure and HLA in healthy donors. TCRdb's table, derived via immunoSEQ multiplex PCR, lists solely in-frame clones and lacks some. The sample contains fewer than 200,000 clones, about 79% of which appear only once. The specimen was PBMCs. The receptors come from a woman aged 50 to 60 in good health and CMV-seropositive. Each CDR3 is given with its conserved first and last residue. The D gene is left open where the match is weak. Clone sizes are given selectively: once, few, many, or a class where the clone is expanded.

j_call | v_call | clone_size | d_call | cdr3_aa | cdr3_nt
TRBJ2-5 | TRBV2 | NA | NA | CASSPVTANRAAETQYF | TGTGCCAGCAGCCCCGTAACGGCGAACAGGGCGGCAGAGACCCAGTACTTC
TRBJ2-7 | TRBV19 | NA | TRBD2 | CASSIPSGYYEQYF | TGTGCCAGTAGTATCCCTAGCGGGTACTACGAGCAGTACTTC
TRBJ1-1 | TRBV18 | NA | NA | CASSPRRVNTEAFF | TGTGCCAGCTCACCGCGTCGGGTGAACACTGAAGCTTTCTTT
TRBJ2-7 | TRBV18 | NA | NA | CASSPGSGDTYEQYF | TGTGCCAGCTCACCAGGTTCTGGTGACACCTACGAGCAGTACTTC
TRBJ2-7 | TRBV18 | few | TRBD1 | CASSLRTGTSYEQYF | TGTGCCAGCTCACTCAGGACAGGGACCTCCTACGAGCAGTACTTC
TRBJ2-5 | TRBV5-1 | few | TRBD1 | CASSPSTGSQETQYF | TGCGCCAGCAGCCCGTCGACAGGGTCACAAGAGACCCAGTACTTC
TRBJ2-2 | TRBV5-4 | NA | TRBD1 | CASSPSGQGRNGELFF | TGTGCCAGCAGCCCCTCTGGACAGGGAAGAAACGGGGAGCTGTTTTTT
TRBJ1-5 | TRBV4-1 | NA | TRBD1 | CASSEGQAGQPQHF | TGCGCCAGCAGCGAGGGACAGGCGGGACAGCCCCAGCATTTT
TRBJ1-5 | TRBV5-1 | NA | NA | CASSLAGGEGQPQHF | TGCGCCAGCAGCTTGGCCGGAGGGGAAGGGCAGCCCCAGCATTTT
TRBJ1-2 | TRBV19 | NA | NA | CASSIGLAVYDSGYTF | TGTGCCAGTAGTATCGGCTTGGCAGTCTACGACAGTGGCTACACCTTC
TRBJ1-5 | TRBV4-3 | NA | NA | CASSPQLQGNQPQHF | TGCGCCAGCAGCCCTCAACTCCAGGGTAATCAGCCCCAGCATTTT
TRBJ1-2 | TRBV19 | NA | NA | CASSHGRGYTF | TGTGCCAGTTCCCACGGGAGGGGCTACACCTTC
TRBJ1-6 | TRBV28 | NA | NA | CASRPTLNSPLHF | TGTGCCAGCAGGCCAACTCTCAATTCACCCCTCCACTTT
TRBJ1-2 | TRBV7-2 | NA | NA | CASSFGKEGGYGYTF | TGTGCCAGCAGCTTCGGAAAGGAGGGAGGCTATGGCTACACCTTC
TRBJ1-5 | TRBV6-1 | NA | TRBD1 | CASRANRGEQPQHF | TGTGCCAGCAGAGCGAACAGGGGAGAACAGCCCCAGCATTTT
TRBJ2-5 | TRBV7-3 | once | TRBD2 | CASSLLGGGGETQYF | TGTGCCAGCAGCTTATTGGGAGGCGGGGGAGAGACCCAGTACTTC
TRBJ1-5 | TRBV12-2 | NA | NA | CASRSVRGPSNQPQHF | TGTGCAAGTCGCTCAGTCAGGGGGCCTAGCAATCAGCCCCAGCATTTT
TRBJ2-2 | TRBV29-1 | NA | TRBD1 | CSVGTANTGELFF | TGCAGCGTAGGGACAGCGAACACCGGGGAGCTGTTTTTT
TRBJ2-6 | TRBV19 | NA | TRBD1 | CASKEKTGAGANVLTF | TGTGCCAGTAAAGAAAAAACAGGGGCTGGGGCCAACGTCCTGACTTTC
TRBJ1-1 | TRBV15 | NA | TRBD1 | CATSRPYRGSNTEAFF | TGTGCCACCAGCAGGCCCTACAGGGGTTCGAACACTGAAGCTTTCTTT
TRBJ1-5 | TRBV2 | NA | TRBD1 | CASRSSGQRINQPQHF | TGTGCCAGCAGGTCCTCGGGACAGCGAATCAATCAGCCCCAGCATTTT
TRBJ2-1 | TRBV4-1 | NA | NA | CASSQPGYRTARASYNEQFF | TGCGCCAGCAGCCAACCAGGATATAGGACCGCGCGGGCCTCCTACAATGAGCAGTTCTTC
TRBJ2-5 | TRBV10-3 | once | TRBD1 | CAAQGEETQYF | TGTGCCGCTCAGGGGGAAGAGACCCAGTACTTC
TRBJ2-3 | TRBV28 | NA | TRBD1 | CATQTGWLADTQYF | TGTGCCACACAGACAGGGTGGCTTGCAGATACGCAGTATTTT
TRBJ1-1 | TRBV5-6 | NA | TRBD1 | CASSSIQGTAEAFF | TGTGCCAGCAGCTCGATACAGGGGACCGCTGAAGCTTTCTTT
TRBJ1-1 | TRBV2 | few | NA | CASSDQGMGTEAFF | TGTGCCAGCAGTGACCAGGGCATGGGGACTGAAGCTTTCTTT
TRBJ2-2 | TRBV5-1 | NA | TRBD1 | CASSEQGAGTGELFF | TGCGCCAGCAGTGAACAGGGGGCAGGTACCGGGGAGCTGTTTTTT
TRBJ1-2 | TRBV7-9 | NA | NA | CASSLGTDYGYTF | TGTGCCAGCAGCTTAGGGACAGACTATGGCTACACCTTC
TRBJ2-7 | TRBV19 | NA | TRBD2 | CASSTGGTFYEQYF | TGTGCCAGTAGTACGGGGGGGACCTTCTACGAGCAGTACTTC
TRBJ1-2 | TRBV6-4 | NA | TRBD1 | CASTGVLQGSYGYTF | TGTGCCAGCACCGGCGTATTACAGGGGTCCTATGGCTACACCTTC
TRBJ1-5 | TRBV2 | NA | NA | CASSRQTGNQPQHF | TGTGCCAGCAGCCGACAGACGGGCAATCAGCCCCAGCATTTT
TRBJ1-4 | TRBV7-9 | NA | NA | CASSLASHNEKLFF | TGTGCCAGCAGCTTAGCCAGTCATAATGAAAAACTGTTTTTT
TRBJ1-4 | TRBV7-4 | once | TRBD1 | CASSSGQGVRKLFF | TGTGCCAGCAGTTCGGGACAGGGGGTGAGAAAACTGTTTTTT
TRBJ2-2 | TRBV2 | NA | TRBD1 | CASSERATGGSGELFF | TGTGCCAGCAGTGAGAGGGCAACAGGGGGCTCCGGGGAGCTGTTTTTT
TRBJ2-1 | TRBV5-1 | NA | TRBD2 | CASSDPSGEAYEQFF | TGCGCCAGCAGCGACCCTAGCGGGGAGGCCTATGAGCAGTTCTTC
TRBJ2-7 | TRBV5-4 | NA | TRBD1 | CASSSGTGGEQYF | TGTGCCAGCAGCTCCGGGACAGGGGGAGAGCAGTACTTC
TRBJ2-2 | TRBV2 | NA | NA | CASSGSGRVNTGELFF | TGTGCCAGCAGTGGGAGTGGCAGAGTAAACACCGGGGAGCTGTTTTTT
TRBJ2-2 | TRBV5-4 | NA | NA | CASSRQGGNANTGELFF | TGTGCCAGCAGCCGACAGGGAGGTAACGCGAACACCGGGGAGCTGTTTTTT
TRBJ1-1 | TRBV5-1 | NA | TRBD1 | CASSLEQGALSTEAFF | TGCGCCAGCAGCTTGGAACAGGGGGCGCTTTCCACTGAAGCTTTCTTT
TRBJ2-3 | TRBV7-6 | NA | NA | CASSLAAGPTDTQYF | TGTGCCAGCAGCTTAGCGGCAGGGCCCACAGATACGCAGTATTTT
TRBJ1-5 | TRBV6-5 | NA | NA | CASSPQSSNQPQHF | TGTGCCAGCAGTCCACAGAGTAGCAATCAGCCCCAGCATTTT
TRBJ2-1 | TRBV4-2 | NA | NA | CASSQAATRGTSSYNEQFF | TGTGCCAGCAGCCAAGCCGCGACTAGGGGAACCAGCTCCTACAATGAGCAGTTCTTC
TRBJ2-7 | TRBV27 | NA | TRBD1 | CATARTGSYEQYF | TGTGCCACCGCGCGGACAGGGTCCTACGAGCAGTACTTC